This entry concerns a single T cell receptor beta chain. Its antigen has not been determined. Base qualities were left out, and no much larger clone turns up one base away. This sample is drawn from a study of T cell responses to AZD1222 COVID-19 vaccine (dated by TCRdb to the early 2020s). At the level of the whole study: AZD1222 recipients with second doses at about 4 weeks or about 12 weeks were pooled, because spike-specific TCR depth and breadth did not differ between schedules. TCR sequencing covered 233 trial participants: about 210 given two doses of AZD1222 and around 26 given two doses of MenACWY control vaccine. Trial participants were enrolled by age into subgroups of 18-55, 56-69 and 70-plus years, and around 150, 29 and 61 TCR-sequenced participants, respectively, were included in these subgroups. Points the paper makes about the study in general: Reportedly, almost half of the unique spike-specific TCRs recognized epitopes lying outside the regions that are mutated in the B.1.351 and B.1.1.7 variants. After two AZD1222 doses, spike-specific TCR breadth and depth were significantly higher than at day 0 and than in MenACWY recipients. In the small 56-69-year group, the increase in depth fell short of significance, most likely because of low power. Participants were mostly white British, with more females than males. The authors suggested clonal diversity may have been underestimated. No day 14 peak-response samples were available, so repertoires were characterized only after the peak T cell response. Conclusions about previously exposed vaccinees are limited, since just six AZD1222 recipients were seropositive for SARS-CoV-2 at baseline. The vaccine-associated CD4 TCRs covered the entire spike protein, and the dominant responses fell in regions 160-218 and 743-854.

The time point label on this specimen signifies: baseline before first vaccination. Vaccinee samples came from UK trials COV001 and COV002, including a single-blind randomized controlled phase 2/3 trial of AZD1222 (ChAdOx1 nCoV-19) in healthy adults. Trial participant PBMC samples were collected at day 0 and day 28 after the second dose for TCRbeta chain sequencing. The CDR3 regions of human TCRbeta chains were subjected to immunosequencing. Per the source publication's procedure: TCRs in the repertoires were matched against a reference library of SARS-CoV-2-specific TCRs that had been generated with the MIRA antigen-specificity platform. Breadth was defined as the fraction of unique TCRs that were SARS-CoV-2-associated, and depth was defined as the fraction of total T cells that were SARS-CoV-2-associated. Using the MIRA data, each spike-specific TCR was mapped to the spike region that the TCR reacts to and placed in a CD4 or CD8 class. Log10-transformed breadth and depth values were compared by one-way ANOVA with Sidak's multiple comparisons tests. TCRdb retrieved this table from immuneACCESS and kept in-frame rearrangements only. Not all clones are present; in checked studies, unresolved V genes account for under half, and no reason is known for the remainder. The V and J calls and clone size were taken over from that table, and D and trimming were inferred from the DNA. This sample holds 180,000 or so clones; approximately 94% were observed only once. Approximately 0.64% of the sample is in the top ten clones.

V loses 5 bases, J loses 8 bases, and the germline ends lie 15 bases apart. CDR1 MNHEY and CDR2 SVGAGI are derived from the germline V gene. The cysteine opens and the phenylalanine closes a CDR3 of 13 amino acids. The retained sequence is limited to the CDR3, 39 bases, with the frame set at the first base. This receptor chain uses TRBV6-5 and TRBJ1-2; there is no confident call for the D gene. The input for sequencing was peripheral blood, taken on day 0 of AZD1222 vaccination. The clonotype originates from an adult in good health. The DNA sequence is TGTGCCAGCAGTCCTGCACAGACGGCAGGCTACACCTTC. Its amino acids are CASSPAQTAGYTF.